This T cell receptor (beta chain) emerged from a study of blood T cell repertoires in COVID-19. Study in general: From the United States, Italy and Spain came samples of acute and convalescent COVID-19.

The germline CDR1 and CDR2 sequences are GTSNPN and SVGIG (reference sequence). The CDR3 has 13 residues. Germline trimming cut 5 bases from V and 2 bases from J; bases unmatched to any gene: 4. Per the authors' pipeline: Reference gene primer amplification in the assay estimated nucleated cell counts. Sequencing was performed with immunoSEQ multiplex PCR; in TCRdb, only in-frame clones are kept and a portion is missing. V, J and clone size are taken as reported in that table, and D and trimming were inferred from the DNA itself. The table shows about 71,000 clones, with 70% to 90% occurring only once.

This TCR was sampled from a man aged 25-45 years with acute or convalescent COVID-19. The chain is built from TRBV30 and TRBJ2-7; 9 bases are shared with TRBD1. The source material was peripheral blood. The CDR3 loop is CAWWDRAAYEQYF. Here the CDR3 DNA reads TGTGCCTGGTGGGACAGGGCGGCCTACGAGCAGTACTTC.